The 5 T cell receptor beta chains in this list originate from one sample, sequenced in a study of T cells in Graves' hyperthyroidism and ophthalmopathy. Using RNA transcripts as the source, TCR beta CDR3 regions were amplified. First-round RT-PCR targeting the TCR CDR3 was performed with the HTBI primer set. TCRdb itself ran the multiplex PCR reads through MiXCR, one entry per CDR3 protein. The sample shows roughly 740,000 distinct CDR3 sequences, roughly 15% of them seen only once. Sample: blood. These receptors originate from a man aged 18 to 30 with Graves' hyperthyroidism.

This clonotype showed up many times. V gene TRBV28 combines with J gene TRBJ2-7; tentative D call: TRBD2 (6 bases). CDR1 and CDR2 (germline): MDHEN, SYDVKM. There are 13 residues in the CDR3. V gave up 3 bases and J gave up 3 bases, with 9 bases separating them. CDR3 coding DNA: TGTGCCAGCAGTTTTGGGACTTACTACGAGCAGTACTTC. Translating it yields CASSFGTYYEQYF.

This clonotype was seen many times. The chain uses TRBV12-3 or TRBV12-4 and TRBJ2-1; a possible D gene is TRBD2 (6 bases). This CDR3 is 13 amino acids long. V dropped 7 bases and J dropped 8 bases, with 15 bases sitting between them. CDR3 in DNA: TGTGCCAGCACCCTGGGGGGTTTGGATGAGCAGTTCTTC. It is translated as CASTLGGLDEQFF.

This clonotype occurred many times. This chain links TRBV29-1 with TRBJ2-7; possible D gene TRBD2, 5 bases. The CDR3 runs to 15 residues. Trimming left V 4 bases short and J 7 bases short, with 23 bases between. Germline V CDR1 and CDR2: SQVTM, ANQGSEA. For the CDR3, the DNA is TGCAGCGTTGCCCCACGGGCGAATCGAGCGGAGGAGCAGTACTTC. It translates to CSVAPRANRAEEQYF.

V usage is TRBV29-1 and J usage is TRBJ2-7; no reliable D call. Germline-derived CDR1 and CDR2 are SQVTM and ANQGSEA. V was shortened by 4 bases and J by 5 bases, with 15 bases between the two germline ends. The CDR3 is 13 residues long. CDR3 sequence: CSVVPSNHDEQYF. The CDR3, as DNA: TGCAGCGTTGTCCCATCTAACCACGACGAGCAGTACTTC.

Many counts were recorded for this clonotype. The chain links TRBV13 to TRBJ1-1; D remains unclear. V gave up 4 bases and J gave up 1 base, with 4 bases separating them. The length of the CDR3 is 12 residues. From germline, CDR1 is PRHDT and CDR2 FYEKMQ (reference sequence). DNA for the CDR3: TGTGCCAGCAGCTGGCAGAACACTGAAGCTTTCTTT. Protein sequence: CASSWQNTEAFF.